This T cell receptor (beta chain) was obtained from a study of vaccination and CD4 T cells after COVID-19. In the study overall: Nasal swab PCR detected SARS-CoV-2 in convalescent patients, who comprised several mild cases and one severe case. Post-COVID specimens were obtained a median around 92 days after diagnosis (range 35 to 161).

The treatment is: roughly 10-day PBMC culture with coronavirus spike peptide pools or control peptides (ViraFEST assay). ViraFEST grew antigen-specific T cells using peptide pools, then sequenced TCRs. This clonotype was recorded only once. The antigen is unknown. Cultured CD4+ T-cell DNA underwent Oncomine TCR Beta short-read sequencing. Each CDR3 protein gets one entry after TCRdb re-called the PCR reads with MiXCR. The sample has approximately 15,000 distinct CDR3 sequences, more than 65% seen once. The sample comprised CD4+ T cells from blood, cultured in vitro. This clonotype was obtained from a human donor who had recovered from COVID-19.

CDR3 region: CASSFGGSGSSYEQYF. Written as DNA, the CDR3 is TGTGCCAGCAGTTTCGGGGGTAGCGGGAGTTCCTACGAGCAGTACTTC. The rearrangement joins TRBV12-3 or TRBV12-4 to TRBJ2-7; 9 bases are a match to TRBD2. Losses at the gene ends were 3 bases for V and 1 base for J; bases not matched to a gene: 7. The CDR3 is 16 residues long.